The clone carrying this T cell receptor (beta chain) has more than one count but fewer than ten. The source of the sample is a study of shared clonotypes between healthy human individuals. Clones were read by immunoSEQ multiplex PCR, and TCRdb kept only the in-frame ones, dropping some. The sample yields about 1.1 million clones, 60% to 80% seen once. All donors qualified as healthy HIV-negative adults and had experienced no recent acute infections or vaccinations. V shed 2 bases and J shed 0 bases, with 7 bases lying between them. The CDR3 contains 14 residues. Per germline, CDR1 LNHDA and CDR2 SQIVND (reference sequence).

The genes are TRBV19 and TRBJ1-1; the D is unclear. The sample consisted of memory CD4+ T cells from PBMCs. Subset described: CD45RA-negative fraction. The TCR comes from a man aged 18 to 35 in good health. Some clones in this sample may be carry-over from other donors' samples. The CDR3 region is CASSIRRMNTEAFF. CDR3 sequence (DNA): TGTGCCAGTAGTATAAGACGGATGAACACTGAAGCTTTCTTT.